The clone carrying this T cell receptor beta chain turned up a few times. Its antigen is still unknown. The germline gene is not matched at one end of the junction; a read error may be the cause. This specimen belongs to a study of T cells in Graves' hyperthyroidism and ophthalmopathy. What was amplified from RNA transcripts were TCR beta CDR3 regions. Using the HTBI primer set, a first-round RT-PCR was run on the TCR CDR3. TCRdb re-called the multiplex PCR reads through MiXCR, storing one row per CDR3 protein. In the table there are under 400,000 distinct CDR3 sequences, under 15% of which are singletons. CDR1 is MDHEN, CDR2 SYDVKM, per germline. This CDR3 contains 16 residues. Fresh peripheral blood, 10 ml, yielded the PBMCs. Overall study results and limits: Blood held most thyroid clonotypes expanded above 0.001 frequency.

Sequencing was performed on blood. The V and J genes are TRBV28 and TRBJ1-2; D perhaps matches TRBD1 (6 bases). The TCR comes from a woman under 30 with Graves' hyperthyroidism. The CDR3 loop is CAGRARTAKQFGGYTF. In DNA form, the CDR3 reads TGTGCCGGCAGGGCCAGGACAGCCAAACAGTTTGGGGGCTACACCTTC.